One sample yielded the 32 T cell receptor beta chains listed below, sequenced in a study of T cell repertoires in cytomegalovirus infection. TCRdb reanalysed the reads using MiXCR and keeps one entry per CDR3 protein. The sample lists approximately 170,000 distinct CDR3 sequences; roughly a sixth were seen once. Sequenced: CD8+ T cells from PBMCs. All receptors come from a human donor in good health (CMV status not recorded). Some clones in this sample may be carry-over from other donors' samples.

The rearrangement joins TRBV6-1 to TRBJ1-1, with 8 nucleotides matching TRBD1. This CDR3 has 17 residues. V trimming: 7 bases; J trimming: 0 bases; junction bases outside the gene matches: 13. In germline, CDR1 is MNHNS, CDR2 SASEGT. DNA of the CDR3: TGTGCCAGCACCCTTTCCTGGACAGGGAGGATGAACACTGAAGCTTTCTTT. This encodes CASTLSWTGRMNTEAFF.

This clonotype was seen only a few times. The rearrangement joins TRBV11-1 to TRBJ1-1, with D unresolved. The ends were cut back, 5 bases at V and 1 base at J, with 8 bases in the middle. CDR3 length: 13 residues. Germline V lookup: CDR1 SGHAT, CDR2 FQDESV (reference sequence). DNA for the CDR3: TGTGCCAGCAGCCCGAACGGGAACACTGAAGCTTTCTTT. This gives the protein CASSPNGNTEAFF.

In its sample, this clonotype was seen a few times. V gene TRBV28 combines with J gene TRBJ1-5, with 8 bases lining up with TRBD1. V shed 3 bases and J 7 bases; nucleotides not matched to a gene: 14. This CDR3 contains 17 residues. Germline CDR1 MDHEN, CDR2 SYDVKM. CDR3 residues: CASSLRGQGILQQPQHF. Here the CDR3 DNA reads TGTGCCAGCAGTTTGCGCGGACAGGGAATTCTTCAACAGCCCCAGCATTTT.

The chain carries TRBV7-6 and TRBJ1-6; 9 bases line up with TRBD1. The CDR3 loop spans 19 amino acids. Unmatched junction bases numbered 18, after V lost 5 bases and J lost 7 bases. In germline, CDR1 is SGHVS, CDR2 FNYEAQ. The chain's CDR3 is CASSDTRGQGSSRNSPLHF. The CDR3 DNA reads TGTGCCAGCAGCGATACTCGTGGACAGGGGTCTAGTAGGAATTCACCCCTCCACTTT.

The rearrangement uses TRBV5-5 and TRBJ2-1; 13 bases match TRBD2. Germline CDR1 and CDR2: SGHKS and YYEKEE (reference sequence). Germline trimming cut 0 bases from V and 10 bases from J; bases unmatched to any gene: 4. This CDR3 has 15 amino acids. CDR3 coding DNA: TGTGCCAGCAGCTTGGGGACTAGCGGGGGAGCAGAGCAGTTCTTC. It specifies CASSLGTSGGAEQFF.

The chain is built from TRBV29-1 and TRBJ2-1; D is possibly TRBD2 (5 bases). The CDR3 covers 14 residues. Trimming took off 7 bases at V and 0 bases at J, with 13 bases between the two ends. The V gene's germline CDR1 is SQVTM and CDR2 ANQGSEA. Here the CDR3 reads CSALLGSSYNEQFF. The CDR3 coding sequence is TGCAGCGCCCTGCTAGGGAGCTCCTACAATGAGCAGTTCTTC.

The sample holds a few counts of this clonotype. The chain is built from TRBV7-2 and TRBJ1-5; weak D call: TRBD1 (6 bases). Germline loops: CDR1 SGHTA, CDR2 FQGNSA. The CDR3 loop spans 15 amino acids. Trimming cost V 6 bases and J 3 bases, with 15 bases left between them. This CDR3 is CASSRGGGANQPQHF. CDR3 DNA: TGTGCCAGCAGTCGCGGGGGCGGGGCCAATCAGCCCCAGCATTTT.

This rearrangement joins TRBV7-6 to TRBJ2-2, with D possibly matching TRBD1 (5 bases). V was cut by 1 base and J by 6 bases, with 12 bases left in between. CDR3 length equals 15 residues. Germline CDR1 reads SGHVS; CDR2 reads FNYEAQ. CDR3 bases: TGTGCCAGCAGCTTAGGGGGTCAAGGGGCCGGGGAGCTGTTTTTT. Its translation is CASSLGGQGAGELFF.

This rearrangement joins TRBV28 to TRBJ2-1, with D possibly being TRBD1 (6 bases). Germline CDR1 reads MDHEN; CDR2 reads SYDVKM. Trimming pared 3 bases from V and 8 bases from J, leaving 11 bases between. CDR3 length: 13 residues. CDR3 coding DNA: TGTGCCAGCAGTTTGGGGGCGTCCCATGAGCAGTTCTTC. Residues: CASSLGASHEQFF.

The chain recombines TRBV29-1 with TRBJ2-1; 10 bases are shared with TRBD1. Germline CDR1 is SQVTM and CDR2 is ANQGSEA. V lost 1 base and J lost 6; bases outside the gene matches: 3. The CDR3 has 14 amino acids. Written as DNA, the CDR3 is TGCAGCGTTGAAGGGGGACAGGGGTTCAATGAGCAGTTCTTC. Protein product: CSVEGGQGFNEQFF.

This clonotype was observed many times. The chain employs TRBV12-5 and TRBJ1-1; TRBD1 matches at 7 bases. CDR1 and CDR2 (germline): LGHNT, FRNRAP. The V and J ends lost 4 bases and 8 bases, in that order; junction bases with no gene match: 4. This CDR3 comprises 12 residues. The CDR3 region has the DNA TGTGCTAGTGGTTGGGCGACAGGGGAAGCTTTCTTT. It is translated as CASGWATGEAFF. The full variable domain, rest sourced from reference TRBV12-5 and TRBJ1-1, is DARVTQTPRHKVTEMGQEVTMRCQPILGHNTVFWYRQTMMQGLELLAYFRNRAPLDDSGMPKDRFSAEMPDATLATLKIQPSEPRDSAVYFCASGWATGEAFFGQGTRLTVV.

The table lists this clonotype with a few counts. CDR3 sequence reads: CASRGRTGAYNEQFF. The CDR3 bases are TGTGCCAGCAGAGGAAGGACAGGGGCCTACAATGAGCAGTTCTTC. The chain uses TRBV6-6 and TRBJ2-1, with 9 bases aligning to TRBD1. J was trimmed by 2 bases and V by 6 bases; bases with no gene match: 5. The length of the CDR3 is 15 residues. Germline CDR1 is MNHNY and CDR2 is SVGAGI (reference sequence).

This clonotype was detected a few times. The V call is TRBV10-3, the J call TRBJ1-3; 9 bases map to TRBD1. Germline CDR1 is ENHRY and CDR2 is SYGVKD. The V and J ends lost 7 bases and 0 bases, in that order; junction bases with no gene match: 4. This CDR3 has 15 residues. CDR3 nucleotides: TGTGCCATCAAATGGGACAGGGACTCTGGAAACACCATATATTTT. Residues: CAIKWDRDSGNTIYF.

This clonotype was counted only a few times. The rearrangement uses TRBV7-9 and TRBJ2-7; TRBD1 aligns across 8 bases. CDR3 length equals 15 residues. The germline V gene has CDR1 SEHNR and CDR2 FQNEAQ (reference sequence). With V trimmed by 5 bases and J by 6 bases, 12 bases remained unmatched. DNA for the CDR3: TGTGCCAGCAGCCCCCGGCAGCAGGGGGCAAGCGAGCAGTACTTC. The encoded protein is CASSPRQQGASEQYF.

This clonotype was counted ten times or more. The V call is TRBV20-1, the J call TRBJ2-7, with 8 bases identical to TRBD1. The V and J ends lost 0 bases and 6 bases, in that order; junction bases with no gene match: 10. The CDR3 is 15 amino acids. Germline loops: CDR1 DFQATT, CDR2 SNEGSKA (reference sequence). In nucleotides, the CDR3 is TGCAGTGCTAGAGATCAGGACAGGGAGGTTGGCGAGCAGTACTTC. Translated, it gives CSARDQDREVGEQYF.

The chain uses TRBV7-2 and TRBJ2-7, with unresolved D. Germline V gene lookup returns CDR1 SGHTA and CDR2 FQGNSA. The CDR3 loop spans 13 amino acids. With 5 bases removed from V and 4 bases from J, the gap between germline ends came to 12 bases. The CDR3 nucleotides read TGTGCCAGCAGCCCCCTGGTGGGTTACGAGCAGTACTTC. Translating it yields CASSPLVGYEQYF.

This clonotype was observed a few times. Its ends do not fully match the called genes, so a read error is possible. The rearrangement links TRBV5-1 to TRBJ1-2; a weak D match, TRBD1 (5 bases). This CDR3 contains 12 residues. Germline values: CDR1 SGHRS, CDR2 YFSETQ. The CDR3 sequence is CASTGTKYGYTF. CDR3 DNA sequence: TGCGCCAGTACCGGGACTAAGTATGGCTACACCTTC. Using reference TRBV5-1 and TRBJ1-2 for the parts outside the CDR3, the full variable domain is KAGVTQTPRYLIKTRGQQVTLSCSPISGHRSVSWYQQTPGQGLQFLFEYFSETQRNKGNFPGRFSGRQFSNSRSEMNVSTLELGDSALYLCASTGTKYGYTFGSGTRLTVV.

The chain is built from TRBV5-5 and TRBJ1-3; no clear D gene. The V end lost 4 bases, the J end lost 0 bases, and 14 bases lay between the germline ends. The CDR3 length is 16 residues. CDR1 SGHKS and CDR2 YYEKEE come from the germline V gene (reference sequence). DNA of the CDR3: TGTGCCAGCAGCCCCCGGGAGGATGCCTCTGGAAACACCATATATTTT. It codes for CASSPREDASGNTIYF.

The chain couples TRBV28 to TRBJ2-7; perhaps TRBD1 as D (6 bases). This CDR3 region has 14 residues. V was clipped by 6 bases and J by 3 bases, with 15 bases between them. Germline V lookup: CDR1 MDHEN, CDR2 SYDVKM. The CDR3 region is CASSLTGRLYEQYF. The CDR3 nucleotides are TGTGCCAGCAGCTTGACAGGACGACTCTACGAGCAGTACTTC. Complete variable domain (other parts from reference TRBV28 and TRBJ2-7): DVKVTQSSRYLVKRTGEKVFLECVQDMDHENMFWYRQDPGLGLRLIYFSYDVKMKEKGDIPEGYSVSREKKERFSLILESASTNQTSMYLCASSLTGRLYEQYFGPGTRLTVT.

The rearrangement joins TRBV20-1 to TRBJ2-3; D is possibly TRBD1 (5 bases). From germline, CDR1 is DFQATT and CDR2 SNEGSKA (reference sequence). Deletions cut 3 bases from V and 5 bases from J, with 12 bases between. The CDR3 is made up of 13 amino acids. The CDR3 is CSASYGAGDTQYF. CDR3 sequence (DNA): TGCAGTGCTAGTTATGGGGCCGGAGATACGCAGTATTTT.

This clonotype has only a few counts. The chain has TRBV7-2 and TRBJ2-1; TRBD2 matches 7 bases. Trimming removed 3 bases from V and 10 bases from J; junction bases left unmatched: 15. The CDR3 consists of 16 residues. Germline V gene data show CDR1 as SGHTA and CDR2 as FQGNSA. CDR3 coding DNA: TGTGCCAGCAGCTTTATCCGGACTAGATCAGGGCGAGAGCAGTTCTTC. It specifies CASSFIRTRSGREQFF. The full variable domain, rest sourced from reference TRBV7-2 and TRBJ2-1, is GAGVSQSPSNKVTEKGKDVELRCDPISGHTALYWYRQSLGQGLEFLIYFQGNSAPDKSGLPSDRFSAERTGGSVSTLTIQRTQQEDSAVYLCASSFIRTRSGREQFFGPGTRLTVL.

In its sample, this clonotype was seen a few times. CDR3 in amino acids: CASRGPSLSDTQYF. The CDR3, as DNA: TGTGCCAGCAGGGGACCAAGTTTGTCTGATACGCAGTATTTT. The V and J genes are TRBV6-1 and TRBJ2-3; D is possibly TRBD1 or TRBD2 (5 bases each). Germline CDR1 is MNHNS and CDR2 is SASEGT. The length of the CDR3 is 14 residues. V lost 6 bases and J 6 bases, leaving 16 bases between the germline ends.

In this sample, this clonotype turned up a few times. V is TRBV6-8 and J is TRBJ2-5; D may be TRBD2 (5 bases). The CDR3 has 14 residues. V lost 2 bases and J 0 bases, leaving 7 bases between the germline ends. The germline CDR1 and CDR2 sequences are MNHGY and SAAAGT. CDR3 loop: CASSYEGDQETQYF. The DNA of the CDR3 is TGTGCCAGCAGTTACGAGGGAGACCAAGAGACCCAGTACTTC.

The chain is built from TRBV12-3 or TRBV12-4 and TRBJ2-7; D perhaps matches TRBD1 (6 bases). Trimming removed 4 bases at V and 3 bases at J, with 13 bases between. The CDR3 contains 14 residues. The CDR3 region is CASSWGTINYEQYF. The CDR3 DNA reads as TGTGCCAGCAGTTGGGGGACAATCAACTACGAGCAGTACTTC.

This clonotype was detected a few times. CDR3 sequence: CASSDTQLANYGYTF. CDR3 DNA sequence: TGTGCCAGCAGCGACACTCAACTAGCTAACTATGGCTACACCTTC. The genes are TRBV12-3 or TRBV12-4 and TRBJ1-2; D remains unclear. With 6 bases removed from V and 0 bases from J, the gap between germline ends came to 14 bases. The CDR3 sequence is 15 residues long.

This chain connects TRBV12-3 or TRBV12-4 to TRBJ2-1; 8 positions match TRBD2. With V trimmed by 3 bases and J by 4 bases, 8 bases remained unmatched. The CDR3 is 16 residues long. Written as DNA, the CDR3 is TGTGCCAGCAGTTTGTTGCGGGAGGCCTCTTACAATGAGCAGTTCTTC. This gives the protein CASSLLREASYNEQFF.

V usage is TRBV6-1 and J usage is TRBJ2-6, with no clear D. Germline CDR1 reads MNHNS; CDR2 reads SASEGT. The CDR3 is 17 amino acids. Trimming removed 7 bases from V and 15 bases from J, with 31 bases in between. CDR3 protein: CASTYTIEAGLWVGLTF. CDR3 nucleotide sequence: TGTGCCAGCACCTATACGATAGAGGCAGGCCTATGGGTTGGCCTGACTTTC.

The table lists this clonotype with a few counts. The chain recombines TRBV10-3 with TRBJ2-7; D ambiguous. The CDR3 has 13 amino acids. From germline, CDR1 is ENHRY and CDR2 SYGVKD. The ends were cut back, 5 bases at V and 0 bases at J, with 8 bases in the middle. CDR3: CAISTGLSYEQYF. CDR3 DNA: TGTGCCATCAGTACGGGCCTCTCCTACGAGCAGTACTTC.

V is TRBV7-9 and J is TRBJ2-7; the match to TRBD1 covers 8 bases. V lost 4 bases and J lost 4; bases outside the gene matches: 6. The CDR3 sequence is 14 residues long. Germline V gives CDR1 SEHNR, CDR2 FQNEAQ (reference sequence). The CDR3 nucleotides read TGTGCCAGCAGCTCCATTCGGGACAGGTACGAGCAGTACTTC. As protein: CASSSIRDRYEQYF.

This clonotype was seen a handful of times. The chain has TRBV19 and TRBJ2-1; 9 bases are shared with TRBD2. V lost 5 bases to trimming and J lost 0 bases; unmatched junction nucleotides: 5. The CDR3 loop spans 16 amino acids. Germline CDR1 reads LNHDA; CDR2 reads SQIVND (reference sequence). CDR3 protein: CASSASGRSSYNEQFF. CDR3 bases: TGTGCCAGTAGTGCAAGCGGGAGGAGCTCCTACAATGAGCAGTTCTTC.

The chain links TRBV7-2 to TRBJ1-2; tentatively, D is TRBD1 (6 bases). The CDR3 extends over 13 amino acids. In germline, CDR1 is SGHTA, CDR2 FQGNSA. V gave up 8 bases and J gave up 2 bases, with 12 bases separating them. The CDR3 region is CASRPGHNYGYTF. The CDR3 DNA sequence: TGTGCCAGCCGCCCGGGACACAACTATGGCTACACCTTC.

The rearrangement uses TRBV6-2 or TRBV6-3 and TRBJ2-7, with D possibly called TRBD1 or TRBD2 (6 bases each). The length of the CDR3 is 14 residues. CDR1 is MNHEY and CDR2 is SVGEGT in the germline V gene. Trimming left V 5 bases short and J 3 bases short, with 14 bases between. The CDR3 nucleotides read TGTGCCAGCAGTCCCGACAGGCGGGACTACGAGCAGTACTTC. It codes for CASSPDRRDYEQYF.